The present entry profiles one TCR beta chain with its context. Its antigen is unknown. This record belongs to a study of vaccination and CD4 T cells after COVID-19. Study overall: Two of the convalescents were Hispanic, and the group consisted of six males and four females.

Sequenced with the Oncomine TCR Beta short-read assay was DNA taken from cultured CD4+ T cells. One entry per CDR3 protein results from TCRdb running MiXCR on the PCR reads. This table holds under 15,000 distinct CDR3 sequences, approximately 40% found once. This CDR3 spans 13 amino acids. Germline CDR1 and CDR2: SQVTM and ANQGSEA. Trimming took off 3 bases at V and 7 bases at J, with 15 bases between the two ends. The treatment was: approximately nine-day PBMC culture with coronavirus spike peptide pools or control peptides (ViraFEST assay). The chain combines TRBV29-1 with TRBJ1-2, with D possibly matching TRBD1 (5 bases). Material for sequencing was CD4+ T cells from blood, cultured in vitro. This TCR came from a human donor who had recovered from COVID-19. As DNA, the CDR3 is TGCAGCGTTGACGGGGGAGGATGGGGTGGCTACACCTTC. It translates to CSVDGGGWGGYTF.